This T cell receptor beta chain was sequenced in a study of cytomegalovirus exposure and HLA in healthy donors. Primers for the PCR totalled 60 Vbeta and 13 Jbeta. Measured with immunoSEQ multiplex PCR; TCRdb has only the in-frame clones, and not every one. In the table there are under 200,000 clones, roughly two thirds of which are singletons. This CDR3 spans 17 amino acids. Germline CDR1 MDHEN, CDR2 SYDVKM. With 8 bases clipped from V and 0 bases from J, the junction kept 10 bases outside the gene matches. Material: PBMCs. The V gene is TRBV28, the J gene TRBJ2-6, with 7 bases matching TRBD2. This clonotype was sampled from a woman in her late teens or twenties in good health and CMV-seropositive. As DNA, the CDR3 is TGTGCCAGCGCAACTAGCGAATTCGCCTCTGGGGCCAACGTCCTGACTTTC. Amino acids: CASATSEFASGANVLTF.